The 16 T cell receptor beta chains below all came from one sample that was sequenced in a study of blood T cells in healthy people across ages. Alongside a J-beta primer mix, a sample-barcoded 5' primer served in a second PCR lasting about 7 to 12 cycles. TCRdb re-derived calls from the 5' RACE reads in MiXCR, one entry per CDR3 protein. The profile shows more than 750,000 distinct CDR3 sequences, 25% to 30% of them singletons. These data also featured in a second study, about T cells of mothers and their children.

Sequenced: blood. The receptor source for this set is a woman in her forties in good health.

V and J are TRBV4-2 and TRBJ2-1; D remains ambiguous. Per the germline V gene, CDR1 is LGHNA and CDR2 is YNFKEQ. Trimming stripped 1 base from V and 6 bases from J, with 4 bases between. The CDR3 sequence is 12 residues long. The CDR3 DNA reads TGTGCCAGCAGCCAAGGACTCAATGAGCAGTTCTTC. It encodes CASSQGLNEQFF.

This clonotype was seen at least ten times. The chain joins TRBV7-3 to TRBJ2-6; tentatively, D is TRBD1 (6 bases). Germline CDR1 reads SGHTA; CDR2 reads FQGTGA. The CDR3 contains 22 residues. Deletions cut 5 bases from V and 0 bases from J, with 29 bases between. The CDR3 is CASSPRTAITTSSLSGANVLTF. CDR3 nucleotides: TGTGCCAGCAGCCCTCGGACAGCCATAACCACGTCTAGCCTCTCTGGGGCCAACGTCCTGACTTTC.

This clonotype showed up many times. The chain has TRBV6-1 and TRBJ2-7; 11 bases match TRBD1. J gave up 4 bases and V 0 bases, and 5 bases lay outside the gene matches. The CDR3 totals 16 residues. The germline CDR1 and CDR2 sequences are MNHNS and SASEGT. CDR3 sequence: CASSEAWTGGKYEQYF. The CDR3 DNA reads TGTGCCAGCAGTGAAGCTTGGACAGGGGGCAAATACGAGCAGTACTTC.

Only a few counts were recorded for this clonotype. This chain connects TRBV6-5 to TRBJ1-1, with D tentatively TRBD1 (6 bases). Germline values: CDR1 MNHEY, CDR2 SVGAGI. The CDR3 runs 12 residues. The V end lost 3 bases, the J end lost 10 bases, and 12 bases lay between the germline ends. For the CDR3, the DNA is TGTGCCAGCAGTTATTCGGGGGGGCGAGCTTTCTTT. It codes for CASSYSGGRAFF.

CDR3 nucleotides: TGCGCCAGCAGCCAACCTTCCAGGGCCAATGAGCAGTTCTTC. Its translation is CASSQPSRANEQFF. The chain employs TRBV4-3 and TRBJ2-1; D might be TRBD1 (5 bases). The CDR3 contains 14 residues. Germline V gives CDR1 LGHNA, CDR2 YSLEER. The V and J ends lost 2 bases and 6 bases respectively, with 11 bases between them.

This clonotype was detected a few times. A much larger clone lies a single base off, so this may be a read error. The chain links TRBV9 to TRBJ2-4; D uncertain. CDR1 is SGDLS and CDR2 is YYNGEE in the germline V gene. The CDR3 is 16 amino acids. Deletions cut 3 bases from V and 0 bases from J, with 13 bases between. The DNA for the CDR3 is TGTGCCAGCAGCGCCGGACGGTTACTAGCCAAAAACATTCAGTACTTC. As protein: CASSAGRLLAKNIQYF.

In this sample, this clonotype turned up a few times. This chain links TRBV6-5 with TRBJ2-7; TRBD1 might be the D (5 bases). The CDR3 extends over 15 amino acids. Germline CDR1 MNHEY, CDR2 SVGAGI. Trimming left V 4 bases short and J 2 bases short, with 15 bases between. The CDR3 sequence is CASSFGSQGPYEQYF. The DNA for the CDR3 is TGTGCCAGCAGTTTCGGCTCTCAGGGCCCCTACGAGCAGTACTTC.

At least ten counts were recorded for this clonotype. This chain joins TRBV4-1 and TRBJ2-3; TRBD1 matches 7 bases. The length of the CDR3 is 16 residues. With V trimmed by 4 bases and J by 2 bases, 9 bases remained unmatched. Germline values: CDR1 MGHRA, CDR2 YSYEKL. In DNA, the CDR3 is TGCGCCAGCAGCCGGTACGGACAGGTTAACACAGATACGCAGTATTTT. It specifies CASSRYGQVNTDTQYF.

Worth noting for this clonotype: A much larger clone lies one base from this, so it may be a read error. V and J are TRBV5-1 and TRBJ1-4; D possibly corresponds to TRBD1 (6 bases). Per the germline V gene, CDR1 is SGHRS and CDR2 is YFSETQ. Trimming left V 4 bases short and J 5 bases short, with 18 bases between. The CDR3 contains 16 residues. CDR3 protein: CASSNTGTRRNEKLFF. The CDR3, as DNA: TGCGCCAGCAGCAACACCGGGACAAGGAGGAATGAAAAACTGTTTTTT.

The V and J genes are TRBV28 and TRBJ2-5; 7 nucleotides line up with TRBD1. The trim removed 5 bases at V and 5 bases at J, leaving 8 bases unmatched. The CDR3 extends over 14 amino acids. Germline V gives CDR1 MDHEN, CDR2 SYDVKM. The chain's CDR3 is CASSPSTGWETQYF. The CDR3 nucleotides read TGTGCCAGCAGTCCGTCGACAGGGTGGGAGACCCAGTACTTC.

The chain employs TRBV7-2 and TRBJ2-5; 8 positions agree with TRBD1. CDR3 length: 15 amino acids. CDR1 is SGHTA, CDR2 FQGNSA, per germline. V lost 2 bases to trimming and J lost 3 bases; unmatched junction nucleotides: 5. The CDR3 DNA reads TGTGCCAGCAGCTTAAGCAGGGGGCAAGAAGAGACCCAGTACTTC. Its protein product is CASSLSRGQEETQYF.

V and J are TRBV7-3 and TRBJ2-7; TRBD2 matches at 8 bases. In germline, CDR1 is SGHTA, CDR2 FQGTGA. The CDR3 is 15 amino acids. V gave up 1 base and J gave up 5 bases; unmatched junction bases: 7. Here the CDR3 DNA reads TGTGCCAGCAGCTTAAACGGGGGGGCCGTAGACGAGCAGTACTTC. Translated: CASSLNGGAVDEQYF.

This clonotype was counted a few times. This chain connects TRBV20-1 to TRBJ1-5; D gene uncertain. Looked up from germline, CDR1 is DFQATT and CDR2 is SNEGSKA (reference sequence). The germline V and J ends were trimmed by 0 bases and 1 base, with 10 bases remaining between them. The CDR3 has 15 residues. Here the CDR3 DNA reads TGCAGTGCTAGAGATCCTTTTAGGAGCAATCAGCCCCAGCATTTT. Its protein product is CSARDPFRSNQPQHF.

The J gene is TRBJ2-3, the V gene TRBV7-9; D is possibly TRBD2 (6 bases). The V end was cut by 5 bases, the J end by 5 bases, with 17 bases between. Germline V gives CDR1 SEHNR, CDR2 FQNEAQ (reference sequence). CDR3 size: 15 residues. CDR3 in amino acids: CASSPLRDGGDTQYF. CDR3 coding DNA: TGTGCCAGCAGCCCGTTGCGGGACGGAGGAGATACGCAGTATTTT. The full variable domain, completed using reference TRBV7-9 and TRBJ2-3, is DTGVSQNPRHKITKRGQNVTFRCDPISEHNRLYWYRQTLGQGPEFLTYFQNEAQLEKSRLLSDRFSAERPKGSFSTLEIQRTEQGDSAMYLCASSPLRDGGDTQYFGPGTRLTVL.

This clonotype was observed many times. The chain uses TRBV7-9 and TRBJ2-7; TRBD1 agrees at 8 bases. Losses at the gene ends were 7 bases for V and 3 bases for J; bases not matched to a gene: 11. The CDR3 contains 15 residues. From germline, CDR1 is SEHNR and CDR2 FQNEAQ (reference sequence). The CDR3 sequence: CASIPPGQANYEQYF. The CDR3 bases are TGTGCCAGCATCCCACCGGGACAGGCAAACTACGAGCAGTACTTC.

In this sample, this clonotype turned up many times. V is TRBV20-1 and J is TRBJ2-1, with 10 positions matching TRBD2. Germline V CDR1 and CDR2: DFQATT, SNEGSKA (reference sequence). The CDR3 covers 16 residues. The trim removed 4 bases at V and 6 bases at J, leaving 12 bases unmatched. CDR3 protein: CSATLAGGLPINEQFF. The CDR3 DNA sequence: TGCAGTGCTACATTAGCGGGGGGACTCCCGATCAATGAGCAGTTCTTC.